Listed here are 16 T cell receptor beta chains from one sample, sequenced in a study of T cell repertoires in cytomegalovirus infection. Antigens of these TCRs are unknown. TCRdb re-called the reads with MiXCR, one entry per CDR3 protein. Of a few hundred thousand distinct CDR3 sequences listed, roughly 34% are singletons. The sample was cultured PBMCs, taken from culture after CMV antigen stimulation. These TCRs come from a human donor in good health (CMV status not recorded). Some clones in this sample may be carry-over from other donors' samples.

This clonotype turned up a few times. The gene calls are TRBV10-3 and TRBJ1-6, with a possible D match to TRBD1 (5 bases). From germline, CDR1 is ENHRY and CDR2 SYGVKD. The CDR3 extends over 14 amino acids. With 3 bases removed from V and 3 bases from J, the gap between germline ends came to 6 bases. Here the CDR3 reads CAISDDSYNSPLHF. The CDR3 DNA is TGTGCCATCAGTGATGACAGCTATAATTCACCCCTCCACTTT.

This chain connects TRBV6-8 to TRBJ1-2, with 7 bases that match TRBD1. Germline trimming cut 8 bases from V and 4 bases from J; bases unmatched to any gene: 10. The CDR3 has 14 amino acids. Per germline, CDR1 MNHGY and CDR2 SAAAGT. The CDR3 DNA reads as TGTGCCAGCCGTTCGGGACAGCGACTCTATGGCTACACCTTC. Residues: CASRSGQRLYGYTF.

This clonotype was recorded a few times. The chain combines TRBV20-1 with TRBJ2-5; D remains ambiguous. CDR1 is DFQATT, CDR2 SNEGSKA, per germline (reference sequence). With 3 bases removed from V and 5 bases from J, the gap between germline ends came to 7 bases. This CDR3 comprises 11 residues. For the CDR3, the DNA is TGCAGTGCTAGGATTGGGGAGACCCAGTACTTC. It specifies CSARIGETQYF.

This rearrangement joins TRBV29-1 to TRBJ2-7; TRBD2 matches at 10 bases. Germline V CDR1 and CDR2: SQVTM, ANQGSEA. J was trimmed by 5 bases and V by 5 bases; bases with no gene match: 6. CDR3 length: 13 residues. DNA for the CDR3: TGCAGCGTTACCGGGACTAGCGCCCACGAGCAGTACTTC. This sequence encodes CSVTGTSAHEQYF.

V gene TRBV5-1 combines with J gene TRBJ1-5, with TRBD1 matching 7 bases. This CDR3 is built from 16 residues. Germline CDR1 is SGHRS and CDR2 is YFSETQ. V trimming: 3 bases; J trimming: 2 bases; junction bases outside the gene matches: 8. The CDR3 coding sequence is TGCGCCAGCAGCTCCATAGGGACAGTTCGCAATCAGCCCCAGCATTTT. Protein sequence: CASSSIGTVRNQPQHF.

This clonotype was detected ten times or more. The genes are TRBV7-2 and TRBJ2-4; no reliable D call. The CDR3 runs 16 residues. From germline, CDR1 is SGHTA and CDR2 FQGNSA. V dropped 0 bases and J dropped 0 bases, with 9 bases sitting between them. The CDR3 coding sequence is TGTGCCAGCAGCTTAGCAACTATTCTAGCCAAAAACATTCAGTACTTC. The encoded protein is CASSLATILAKNIQYF.

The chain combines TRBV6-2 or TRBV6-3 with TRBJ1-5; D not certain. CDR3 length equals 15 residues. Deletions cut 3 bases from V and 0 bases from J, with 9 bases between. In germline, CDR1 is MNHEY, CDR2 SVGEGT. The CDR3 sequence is CASSYQQNSNQPQHF. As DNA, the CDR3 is TGTGCCAGCAGTTATCAACAGAATAGCAATCAGCCCCAGCATTTT.

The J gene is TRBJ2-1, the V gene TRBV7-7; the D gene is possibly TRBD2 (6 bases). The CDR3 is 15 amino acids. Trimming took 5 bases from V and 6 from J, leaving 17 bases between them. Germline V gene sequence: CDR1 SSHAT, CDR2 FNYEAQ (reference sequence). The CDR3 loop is CASSRDGRLVNEQFF. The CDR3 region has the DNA TGTGCCAGCAGCAGGGACGGGAGATTAGTCAATGAGCAGTTCTTC.

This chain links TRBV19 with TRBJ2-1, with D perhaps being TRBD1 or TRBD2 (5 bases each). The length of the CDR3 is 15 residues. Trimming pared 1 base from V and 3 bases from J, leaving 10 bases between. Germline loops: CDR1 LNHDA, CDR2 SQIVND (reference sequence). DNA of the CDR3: TGTGCCAGTAGTATAGGGGGGACCGACTACAATGAGCAGTTCTTC. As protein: CASSIGGTDYNEQFF.

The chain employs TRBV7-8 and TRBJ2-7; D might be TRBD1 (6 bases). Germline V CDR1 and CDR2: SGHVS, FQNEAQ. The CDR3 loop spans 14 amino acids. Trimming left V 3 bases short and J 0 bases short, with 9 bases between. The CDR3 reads CASSFGTFSYEQYV. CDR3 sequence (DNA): TGTGCCAGCAGCTTCGGGACATTCTCCTACGAGCAGTACGTC.

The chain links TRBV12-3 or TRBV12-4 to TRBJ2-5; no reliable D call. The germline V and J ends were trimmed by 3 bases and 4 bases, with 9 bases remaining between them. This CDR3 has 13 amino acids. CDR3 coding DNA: TGTGCCAGCAGTTTCCGTTTCAGAGAGACCCAGTACTTC. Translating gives CASSFRFRETQYF.

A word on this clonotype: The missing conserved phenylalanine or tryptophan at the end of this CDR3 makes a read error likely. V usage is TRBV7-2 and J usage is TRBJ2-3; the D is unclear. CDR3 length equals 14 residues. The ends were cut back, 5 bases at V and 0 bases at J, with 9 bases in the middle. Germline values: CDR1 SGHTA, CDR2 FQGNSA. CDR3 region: CASSAAGSTDTQYY. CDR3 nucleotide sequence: TGTGCCAGCAGCGCTGCTGGGAGCACAGATACGCAGTATTAT.

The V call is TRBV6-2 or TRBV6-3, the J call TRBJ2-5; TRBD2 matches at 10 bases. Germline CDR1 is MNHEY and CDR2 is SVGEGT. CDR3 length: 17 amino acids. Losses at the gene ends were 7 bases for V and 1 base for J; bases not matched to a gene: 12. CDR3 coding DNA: TGTGCCAGCAAAAGAGCTTTGACTAGCGGGTTCCAAGAGACCCAGTACTTC. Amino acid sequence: CASKRALTSGFQETQYF.

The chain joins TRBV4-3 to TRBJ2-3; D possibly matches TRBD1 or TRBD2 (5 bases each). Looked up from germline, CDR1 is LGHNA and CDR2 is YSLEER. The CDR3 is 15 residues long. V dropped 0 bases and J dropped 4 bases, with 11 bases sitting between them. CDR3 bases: TGCGCCAGCAGCCAAGATCCGGGGCCCCCAGATACGCAGTATTTT. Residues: CASSQDPGPPDTQYF.

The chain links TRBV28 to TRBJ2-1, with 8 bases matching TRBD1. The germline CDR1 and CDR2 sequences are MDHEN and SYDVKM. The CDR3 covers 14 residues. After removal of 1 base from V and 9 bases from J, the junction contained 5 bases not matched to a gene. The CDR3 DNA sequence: TGTGCCAGCAGTTTATTCGGACAGGGAATTGAGCAGTTCTTC. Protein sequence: CASSLFGQGIEQFF. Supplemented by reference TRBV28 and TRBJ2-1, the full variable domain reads DVKVTQSSRYLVKRTGEKVFLECVQDMDHENMFWYRQDPGLGLRLIYFSYDVKMKEKGDIPEGYSVSREKKERFSLILESASTNQTSMYLCASSLFGQGIEQFFGPGTRLTVL.

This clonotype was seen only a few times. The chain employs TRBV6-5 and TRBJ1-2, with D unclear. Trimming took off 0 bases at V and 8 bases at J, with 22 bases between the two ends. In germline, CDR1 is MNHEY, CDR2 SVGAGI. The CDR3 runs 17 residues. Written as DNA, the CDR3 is TGTGCCAGCAGTTACTCGATAGAGCCTAAGACGCGTACCGGCTACACCTTC. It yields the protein CASSYSIEPKTRTGYTF.